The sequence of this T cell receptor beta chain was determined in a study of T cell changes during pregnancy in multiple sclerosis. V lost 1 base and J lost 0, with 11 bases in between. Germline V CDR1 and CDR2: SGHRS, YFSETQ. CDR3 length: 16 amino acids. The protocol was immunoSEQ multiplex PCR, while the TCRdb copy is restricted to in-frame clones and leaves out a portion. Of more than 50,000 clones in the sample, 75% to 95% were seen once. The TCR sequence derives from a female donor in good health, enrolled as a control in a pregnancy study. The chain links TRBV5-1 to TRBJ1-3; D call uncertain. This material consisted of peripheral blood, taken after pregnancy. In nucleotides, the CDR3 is TGCGCCAGCAGCTTGAGCGGGGTGAGCTCTGGAAACACCATATATTTT. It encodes CASSLSGVSSGNTIYF. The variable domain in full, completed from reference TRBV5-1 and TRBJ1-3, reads KAGVTQTPRYLIKTRGQQVTLSCSPISGHRSVSWYQQTPGQGLQFLFEYFSETQRNKGNFPGRFSGRQFSNSRSEMNVSTLELGDSALYLCASSLSGVSSGNTIYFGEGSWLTVV.